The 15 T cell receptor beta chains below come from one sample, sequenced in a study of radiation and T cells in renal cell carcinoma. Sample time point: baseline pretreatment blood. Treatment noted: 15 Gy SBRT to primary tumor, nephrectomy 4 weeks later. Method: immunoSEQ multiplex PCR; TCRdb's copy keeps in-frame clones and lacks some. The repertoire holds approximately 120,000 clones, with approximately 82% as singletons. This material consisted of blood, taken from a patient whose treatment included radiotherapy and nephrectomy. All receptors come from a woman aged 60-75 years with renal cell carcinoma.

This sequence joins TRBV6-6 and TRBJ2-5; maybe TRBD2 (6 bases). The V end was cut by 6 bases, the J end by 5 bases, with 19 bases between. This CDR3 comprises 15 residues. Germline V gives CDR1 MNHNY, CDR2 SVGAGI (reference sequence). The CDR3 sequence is CASRPPARGGETQYF. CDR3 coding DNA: TGTGCCAGCAGACCGCCGGCGCGGGGCGGGGAGACCCAGTACTTC.

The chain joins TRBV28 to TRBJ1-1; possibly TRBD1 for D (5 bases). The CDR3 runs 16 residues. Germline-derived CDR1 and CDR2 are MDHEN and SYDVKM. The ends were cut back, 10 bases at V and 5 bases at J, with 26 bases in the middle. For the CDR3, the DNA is TGTGCCACCATGATAACTACCCGAGGGGCGCGGACTGAAGCTTTCTTT. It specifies CATMITTRGARTEAFF.

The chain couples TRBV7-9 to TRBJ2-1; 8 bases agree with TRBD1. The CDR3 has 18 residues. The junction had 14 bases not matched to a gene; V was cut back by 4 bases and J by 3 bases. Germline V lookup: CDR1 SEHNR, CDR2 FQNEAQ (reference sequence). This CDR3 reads CASSSRGQQGKYYNEQFF. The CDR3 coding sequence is TGTGCCAGCAGCTCCAGGGGGCAACAGGGAAAGTACTACAATGAGCAGTTCTTC.

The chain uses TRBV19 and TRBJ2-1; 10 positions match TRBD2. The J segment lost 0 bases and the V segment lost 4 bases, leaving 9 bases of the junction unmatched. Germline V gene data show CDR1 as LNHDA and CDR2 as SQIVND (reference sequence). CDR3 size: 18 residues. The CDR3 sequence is CASSKDRTSGTSYNEQFF. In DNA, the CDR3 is TGTGCCAGTAGTAAGGATCGAACTAGCGGGACCTCCTACAATGAGCAGTTCTTC.

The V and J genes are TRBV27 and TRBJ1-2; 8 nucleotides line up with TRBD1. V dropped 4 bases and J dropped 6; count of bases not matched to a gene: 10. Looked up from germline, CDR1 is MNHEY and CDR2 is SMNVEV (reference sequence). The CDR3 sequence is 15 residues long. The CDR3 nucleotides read TGTGCCAGCAGTTACATCCTTGGACAGGGTCATGGCTACACCTTC. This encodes CASSYILGQGHGYTF.

Here the CDR3 reads CASTNRTQEGNTIYF. CDR3 bases: TGTGCCAGCACCAACCGGACCCAAGAGGGAAACACCATATATTTT. This rearrangement joins TRBV6-4 to TRBJ1-3; D is unclear. Germline CDR1 is MRHNA and CDR2 is SNTAGT. The CDR3 runs 15 residues. V lost 7 bases, J lost 4 bases, and 17 bases lay in between.

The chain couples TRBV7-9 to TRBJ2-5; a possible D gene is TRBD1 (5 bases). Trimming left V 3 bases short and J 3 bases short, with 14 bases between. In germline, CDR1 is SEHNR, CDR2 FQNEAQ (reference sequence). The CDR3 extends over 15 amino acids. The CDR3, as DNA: TGTGCCAGCAGCTTTGGGGCCGGGCAAGAAGAGACCCAGTACTTC. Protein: CASSFGAGQEETQYF. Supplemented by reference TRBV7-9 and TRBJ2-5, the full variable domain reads DTGVSQNPRHKITKRGQNVTFRCDPISEHNRLYWYRQTLGQGPEFLTYFQNEAQLEKSRLLSDRFSAERPKGSFSTLEIQRTEQGDSAMYLCASSFGAGQEETQYFGPGTRLLVL.

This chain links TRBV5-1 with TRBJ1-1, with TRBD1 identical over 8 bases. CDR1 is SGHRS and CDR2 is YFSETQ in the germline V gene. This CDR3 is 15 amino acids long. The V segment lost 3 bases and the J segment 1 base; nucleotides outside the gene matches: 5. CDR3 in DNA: TGCGCCAGCAGCTGGGGGACAGGCCGGAACACTGAAGCTTTCTTT. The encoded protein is CASSWGTGRNTEAFF.

Here the CDR3 reads CASSPRDGAYEQYF. CDR3 DNA sequence: TGTGCCAGCTCACCACGGGACGGAGCCTACGAGCAGTACTTC. The rearrangement joins TRBV18 to TRBJ2-7, with D perhaps TRBD1 or TRBD2 (5 bases each). Germline CDR1 KGHSH, CDR2 LQKENI. V shed 1 base and J shed 2 bases, with 9 bases lying between them. The CDR3 has 14 residues.

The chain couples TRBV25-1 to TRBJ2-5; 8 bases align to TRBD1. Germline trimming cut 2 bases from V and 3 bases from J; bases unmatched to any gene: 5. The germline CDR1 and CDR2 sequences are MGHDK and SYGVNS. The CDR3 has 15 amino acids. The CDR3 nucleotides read TGTGCCAGCAGTGAAATGCACAGGGGGAAAGAGACCCAGTACTTC. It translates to CASSEMHRGKETQYF.

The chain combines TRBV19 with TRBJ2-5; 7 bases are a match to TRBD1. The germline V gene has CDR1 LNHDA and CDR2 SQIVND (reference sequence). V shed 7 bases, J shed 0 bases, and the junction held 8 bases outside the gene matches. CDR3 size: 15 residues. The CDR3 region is CASTRTGGYQETQYF. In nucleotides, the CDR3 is TGTGCCAGTACTAGGACAGGCGGGTACCAAGAGACCCAGTACTTC.

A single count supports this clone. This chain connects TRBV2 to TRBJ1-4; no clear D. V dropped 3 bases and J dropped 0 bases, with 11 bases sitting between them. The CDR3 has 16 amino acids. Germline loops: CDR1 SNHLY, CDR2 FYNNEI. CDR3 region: CASSEQARATNEKLFF. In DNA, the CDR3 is TGTGCCAGCAGTGAGCAAGCCCGGGCAACTAATGAAAAACTGTTTTTT.

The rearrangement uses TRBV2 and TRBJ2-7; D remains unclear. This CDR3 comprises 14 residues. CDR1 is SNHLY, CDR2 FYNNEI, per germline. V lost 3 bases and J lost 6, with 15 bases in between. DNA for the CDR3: TGTGCCAGCAGTGAGGCAAACCTAAGGCCCGAGCAGTACTTC. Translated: CASSEANLRPEQYF.

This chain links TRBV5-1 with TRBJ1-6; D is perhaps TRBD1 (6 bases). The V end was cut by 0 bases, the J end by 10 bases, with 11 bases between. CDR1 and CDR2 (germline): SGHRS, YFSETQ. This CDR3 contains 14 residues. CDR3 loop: CASSLGAGESPLHF. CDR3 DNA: TGCGCCAGCAGCTTGGGTGCAGGGGAATCACCCCTCCACTTT.

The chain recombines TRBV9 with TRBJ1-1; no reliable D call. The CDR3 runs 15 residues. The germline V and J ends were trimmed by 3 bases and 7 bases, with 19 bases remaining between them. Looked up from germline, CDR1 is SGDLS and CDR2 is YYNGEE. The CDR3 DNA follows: TGTGCCAGCAGCGCTTACTCCGGGAGGCGGAATGAAGCTTTCTTT. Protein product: CASSAYSGRRNEAFF.